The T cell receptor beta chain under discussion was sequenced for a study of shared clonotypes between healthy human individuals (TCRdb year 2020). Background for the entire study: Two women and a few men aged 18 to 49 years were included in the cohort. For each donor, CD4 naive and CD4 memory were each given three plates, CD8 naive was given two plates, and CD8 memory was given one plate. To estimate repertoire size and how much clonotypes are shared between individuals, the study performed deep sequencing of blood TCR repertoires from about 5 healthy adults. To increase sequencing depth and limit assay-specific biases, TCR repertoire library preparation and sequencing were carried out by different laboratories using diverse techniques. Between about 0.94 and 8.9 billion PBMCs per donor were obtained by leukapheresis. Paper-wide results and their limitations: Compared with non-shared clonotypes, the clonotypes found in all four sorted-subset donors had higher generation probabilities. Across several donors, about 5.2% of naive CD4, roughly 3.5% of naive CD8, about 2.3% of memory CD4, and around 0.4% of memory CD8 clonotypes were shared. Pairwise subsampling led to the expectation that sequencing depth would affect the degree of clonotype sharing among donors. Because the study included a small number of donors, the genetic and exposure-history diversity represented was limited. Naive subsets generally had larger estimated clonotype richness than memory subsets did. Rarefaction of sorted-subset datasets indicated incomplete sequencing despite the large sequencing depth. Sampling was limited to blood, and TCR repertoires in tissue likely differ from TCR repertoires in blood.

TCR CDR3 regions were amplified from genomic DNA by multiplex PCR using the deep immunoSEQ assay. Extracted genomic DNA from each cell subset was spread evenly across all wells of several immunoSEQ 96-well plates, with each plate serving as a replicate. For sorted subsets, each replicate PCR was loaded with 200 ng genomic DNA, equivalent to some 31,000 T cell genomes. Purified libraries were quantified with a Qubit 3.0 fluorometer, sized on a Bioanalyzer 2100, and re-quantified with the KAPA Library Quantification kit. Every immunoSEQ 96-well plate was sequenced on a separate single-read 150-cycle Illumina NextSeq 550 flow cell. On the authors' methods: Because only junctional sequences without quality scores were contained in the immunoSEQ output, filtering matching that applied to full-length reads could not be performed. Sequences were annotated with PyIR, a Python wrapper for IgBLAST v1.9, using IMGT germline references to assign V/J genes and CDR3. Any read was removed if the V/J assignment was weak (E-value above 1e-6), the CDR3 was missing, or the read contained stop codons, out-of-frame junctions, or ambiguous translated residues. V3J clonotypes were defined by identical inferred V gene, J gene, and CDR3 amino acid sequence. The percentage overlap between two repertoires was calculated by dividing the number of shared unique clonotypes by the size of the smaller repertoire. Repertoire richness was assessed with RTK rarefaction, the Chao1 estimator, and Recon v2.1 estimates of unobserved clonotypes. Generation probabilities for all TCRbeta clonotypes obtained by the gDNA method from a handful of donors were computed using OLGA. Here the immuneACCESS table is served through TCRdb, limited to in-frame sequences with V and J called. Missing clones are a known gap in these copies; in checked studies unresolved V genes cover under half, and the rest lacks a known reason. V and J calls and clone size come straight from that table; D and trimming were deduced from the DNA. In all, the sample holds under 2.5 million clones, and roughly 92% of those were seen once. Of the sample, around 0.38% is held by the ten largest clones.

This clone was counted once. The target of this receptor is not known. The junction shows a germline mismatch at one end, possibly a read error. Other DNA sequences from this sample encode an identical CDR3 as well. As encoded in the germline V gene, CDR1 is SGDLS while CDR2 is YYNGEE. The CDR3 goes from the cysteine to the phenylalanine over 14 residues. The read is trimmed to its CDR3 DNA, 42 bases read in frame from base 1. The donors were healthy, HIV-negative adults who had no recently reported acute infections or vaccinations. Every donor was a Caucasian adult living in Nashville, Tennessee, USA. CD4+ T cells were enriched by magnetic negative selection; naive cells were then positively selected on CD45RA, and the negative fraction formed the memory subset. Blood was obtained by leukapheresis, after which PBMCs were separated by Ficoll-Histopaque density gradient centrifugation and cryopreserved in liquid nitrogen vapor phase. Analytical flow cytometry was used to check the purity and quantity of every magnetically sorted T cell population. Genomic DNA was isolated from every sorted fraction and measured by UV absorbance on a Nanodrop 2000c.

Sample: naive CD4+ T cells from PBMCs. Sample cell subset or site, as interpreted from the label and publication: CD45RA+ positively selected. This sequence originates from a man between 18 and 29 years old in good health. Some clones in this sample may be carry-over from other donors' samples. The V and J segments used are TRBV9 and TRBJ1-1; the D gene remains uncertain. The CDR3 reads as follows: CASSVGGLRTEAFF. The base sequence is TGTGCCAGCAGCGTAGGGGGTTTGAGAACTGAGGCTTTCTTT.